The 23 T cell receptor beta chains below were found in one sample sequenced in a study of identical twins. TCRdb itself ran the 5' RACE reads through MiXCR, one entry per CDR3 protein. The data contain 1.5 million to 2 million distinct CDR3 sequences, about 30% of them seen just once; the ten biggest clones take up 0.25% to 0.3%. The sequencing input was cord blood. The source of these receptors is a newborn girl in good health.

CDR3 bases: TGCGCCAGCAGCCAAGCAAGCGGGGGGGCCATCTATGAGCAGTTCTTC. Protein product: CASSQASGGAIYEQFF. The chain links TRBV4-1 to TRBJ2-1; 10 positions match TRBD2. The junction had 8 bases not matched to a gene; V was cut back by 1 base and J by 8 bases. This CDR3 comprises 16 residues. Germline lookup yields CDR1 MGHRA and CDR2 YSYEKL.

This chain uses TRBV7-2 with TRBJ2-6; D uncertain. Germline lookup yields CDR1 SGHTA and CDR2 FQGNSA. V lost 3 bases, J lost 2 bases, and 8 bases lay in between. CDR3 length equals 15 residues. CDR3 DNA sequence: TGTGCCAGCAGCTTCTTCACAGCTGGGGCCAACGTCCTGACTTTC. Its translation is CASSFFTAGANVLTF.

This clonotype was seen only a few times. The chain carries TRBV30 and TRBJ2-7, with 9 bases identical to TRBD1. Germline V gene sequence: CDR1 GTSNPN, CDR2 SVGIG (reference sequence). CDR3 size: 14 residues. J was trimmed by 0 bases and V by 3 bases; bases with no gene match: 3. The CDR3 reads CAWRGQGLSYEQYF. DNA of the CDR3: TGTGCCTGGAGAGGACAGGGGCTCTCCTACGAGCAGTACTTC.

This clonotype came up a few times. The chain links TRBV28 to TRBJ1-2; possibly TRBD1 for D (6 bases). The CDR3 is 15 residues long. Germline loops: CDR1 MDHEN, CDR2 SYDVKM. The V end lost 1 base, the J end lost 4 bases, and 13 bases lay between the germline ends. CDR3 region: CASSLFGQLGYGYTF. In DNA form, the CDR3 reads TGTGCCAGCAGTTTATTCGGACAGCTTGGCTATGGCTACACCTTC.

V and J are TRBV28 and TRBJ2-7; 8 nucleotides match TRBD2. The CDR3 extends over 18 amino acids. The V gene's germline CDR1 is MDHEN and CDR2 SYDVKM. J lost 7 bases, V lost 5 bases, and 22 bases had no gene match. CDR3 sequence: CASSLRKLYSGTYNEQYF. CDR3 bases: TGTGCCAGCAGTCTACGTAAGCTTTATAGCGGGACATACAATGAGCAGTACTTC.

Note on this clonotype: Given a much more abundant clone one base away, this may be a read error. The V and J genes are TRBV12-3 or TRBV12-4 and TRBJ2-1; D gene ambiguous. The end of the DNA aligns better with TRBJ2-7, so the J call may be wrong. The CDR3 length is 16 residues. CDR3 sequence: CASSLERVSSYNEQYF. The CDR3 DNA sequence: TGTGCCAGCAGTTTGGAACGGGTTTCCTCCTACAATGAGCAGTACTTC.

The sample holds a few counts of this clonotype. The V call is TRBV29-1, the J call TRBJ2-1, with TRBD2 matching 10 bases. CDR3 length: 13 residues. The germline gives CDR1 SQVTM, CDR2 ANQGSEA. J gave up 7 bases and V 6 bases, and 6 bases lay outside the gene matches. As DNA, the CDR3 is TGCAGCGTAAGCGGGAGGGGTTGGAATGAGCAGTTCTTC. It specifies CSVSGRGWNEQFF.

The rearrangement uses TRBV7-2 and TRBJ1-5, with D maybe TRBD1 (5 bases). CDR3 length: 13 residues. Germline V CDR1 and CDR2: SGHTA, FQGNSA. V was pared by 4 bases and J by 3 bases, with 7 bases between. The CDR3 loop reads CASSSGLNQPQHF. The CDR3 coding sequence is TGTGCCAGCAGCTCGGGGCTCAATCAGCCCCAGCATTTT.

This clonotype was counted only a few times. The V gene is TRBV28, the J gene TRBJ1-1; the match to TRBD1 covers 7 bases. From germline, CDR1 is MDHEN and CDR2 SYDVKM. Losses at the gene ends were 5 bases for V and 7 bases for J; bases not matched to a gene: 7. This CDR3 region has 13 residues. The CDR3 nucleotides are TGTGCCAGCAGTACCCCAGGACAGGATGAAGCTTTCTTT. This translates into CASSTPGQDEAFF.

This chain connects TRBV6-5 to TRBJ1-5; possibly TRBD1 for D (6 bases). Deletions cut 1 base from V and 5 bases from J, with 15 bases between. Per the germline V gene, CDR1 is MNHEY and CDR2 is SVGAGI. The CDR3 has 16 residues. DNA of the CDR3: TGTGCCAGCAGTTACTGGTCGTCGACAGGTCATCAGCCCCAGCATTTT. Translating gives CASSYWSSTGHQPQHF.

V gene TRBV4-1 combines with J gene TRBJ2-3; 8 nucleotides align to TRBD1. The germline V gene encodes CDR1 MGHRA and CDR2 YSYEKL. The CDR3 has 18 amino acids. The J segment lost 3 bases and the V segment lost 1 base, leaving 12 bases of the junction unmatched. CDR3 region: CASSQVGSGTGGTDTQYF. The CDR3 bases are TGCGCCAGCAGCCAAGTCGGCAGTGGGACAGGAGGGACAGATACGCAGTATTTT.

The chain joins TRBV27 to TRBJ2-7; D call uncertain. The V gene's germline CDR1 is MNHEY and CDR2 SMNVEV (reference sequence). The CDR3 contains 14 residues. Trimming shortened V by 8 bases and J by 2 bases, and 16 bases separated the two germline ends. This CDR3 reads CASPWARLPYEQYF. For the CDR3, the DNA is TGTGCCAGCCCTTGGGCCAGGCTACCCTACGAGCAGTACTTC.

This rearrangement joins TRBV5-1 to TRBJ1-1, with 10 bases that match TRBD1. J lost 1 base, V lost 4 bases, and 4 bases had no gene match. The CDR3 is 15 amino acids. The germline V gene has CDR1 SGHRS and CDR2 YFSETQ. In DNA, the CDR3 is TGCGCCAGCAGCGGGGGGACAGGGGCGAACACTGAAGCTTTCTTT. Its translation is CASSGGTGANTEAFF.

This clonotype was picked up a small number of times. V gene TRBV7-9 combines with J gene TRBJ2-1; 7 bases are a match to TRBD1. This CDR3 has 15 residues. Germline-derived CDR1 and CDR2 are SEHNR and FQNEAQ (reference sequence). The V segment lost 3 bases and the J segment 8 bases; nucleotides outside the gene matches: 10. The CDR3 sequence is CASSFKGAGTDEQFF. CDR3 nucleotides: TGTGCCAGCAGCTTCAAGGGGGCCGGTACCGATGAGCAGTTCTTC.

With respect to this clonotype: A much larger clone differs from this one at a single base, so this may be a read error. The chain couples TRBV12-3 or TRBV12-4 to TRBJ2-1; D could derive from TRBD1 or TRBD2 (5 bases each). This CDR3 contains 13 residues. The ends were cut back, 5 bases at V and 11 bases at J, with 16 bases in the middle. DNA of the CDR3: TGTGCCAGCAGTCCCGGGGACCCTACCAAGCAGTTCTTC. Residues: CASSPGDPTKQFF.

This clonotype appeared a few times. The rearrangement uses TRBV3-1 and TRBJ1-1; D is undetermined. Germline CDR1 LGHDT, CDR2 YNNKEL (reference sequence). Deletions cut 4 bases from V and 1 base from J, with 13 bases between. This CDR3 has 15 amino acids. CDR3 protein: CASSPRPSQNTEAFF. The DNA of the CDR3 is TGTGCCAGCAGCCCACGACCGTCCCAGAACACTGAAGCTTTCTTT.

This clonotype was seen more than once but under ten times. This chain connects TRBV4-2 to TRBJ2-7, with a weak D call TRBD1 (6 bases). This CDR3 has 15 residues. Trimming took off 1 base at V and 2 bases at J, with 12 bases between the two ends. Looked up from germline, CDR1 is LGHNA and CDR2 is YNFKEQ. CDR3: CASSQAGVGTYEQYF. The CDR3 DNA follows: TGTGCCAGCAGCCAAGCAGGGGTTGGCACCTACGAGCAGTACTTC.

This clonotype was observed a few times. The chain uses TRBV6-2 or TRBV6-3 and TRBJ2-5, with D perhaps matching TRBD1 (6 bases). Trimming removed 11 bases from V and 2 bases from J, with 21 bases in between. The CDR3 is 15 residues long. Germline V gene sequence: CDR1 MNHEY, CDR2 SVGEGT. CDR3 nucleotides: TGTGCCGTGCCTAGACAGGCACGGAAACAAGAGACCCAGTACTTC. Protein product: CAVPRQARKQETQYF.

This rearrangement joins TRBV3-1 to TRBJ2-7; TRBD2 aligns across 9 bases. Germline CDR1 LGHDT, CDR2 YNNKEL (reference sequence). The CDR3 is 15 amino acids. Unmatched junction bases numbered 9, after V lost 2 bases and J lost 7 bases. CDR3 in DNA: TGTGCCAGCAGCCAAAGGATAGCGGGAGCGGGTGAGCAGTACTTC. It is translated as CASSQRIAGAGEQYF.

The chain carries TRBV20-1 and TRBJ2-5; a possible D gene is TRBD1 (5 bases). From germline, CDR1 is DFQATT and CDR2 SNEGSKA (reference sequence). Trimming cost V 4 bases and J 3 bases, with 9 bases left between them. CDR3 length: 12 amino acids. CDR3: CSAIGAEETQYF. The CDR3 bases are TGCAGTGCTATAGGGGCCGAAGAGACCCAGTACTTC.

The chain is built from TRBV3-1 and TRBJ2-7; D is possibly TRBD1 (5 bases). Trimming took off 5 bases at V and 7 bases at J, with 15 bases between the two ends. Germline CDR1 LGHDT, CDR2 YNNKEL (reference sequence). The CDR3 spans 13 residues. CDR3 sequence: CASSGNRGREQYF. As DNA, the CDR3 is TGTGCCAGCAGCGGGAATAGGGGTCGGGAGCAGTACTTC.

This clonotype was counted only a few times. V is TRBV7-9 and J is TRBJ2-1; the match to TRBD2 covers 11 bases. The CDR3 is 16 amino acids. J gave up 2 bases and V 5 bases, and 5 bases lay outside the gene matches. CDR1 is SEHNR, CDR2 FQNEAQ, per germline (reference sequence). CDR3 DNA sequence: TGTGCCAGCAGCCTGACTAGCGGGGTACCCTACAATGAGCAGTTCTTC. Translated, it gives CASSLTSGVPYNEQFF. Full variable domain (missing parts from reference TRBV7-9 and TRBJ2-1): DTGVSQNPRHKITKRGQNVTFRCDPISEHNRLYWYRQTLGQGPEFLTYFQNEAQLEKSRLLSDRFSAERPKGSFSTLEIQRTEQGDSAMYLCASSLTSGVPYNEQFFGPGTRLTVL.

The chain couples TRBV25-1 to TRBJ1-4, with D possibly being TRBD1 (5 bases). Germline V gives CDR1 MGHDK, CDR2 SYGVNS. V lost 3 bases, J lost 4 bases, and 15 bases lay in between. The CDR3 totals 16 residues. CDR3 amino acids: CASSERRGFRNEKLFF. CDR3 DNA sequence: TGTGCCAGCAGTGAGAGGAGGGGCTTCCGTAATGAAAAACTGTTTTTT.